This entry describes one T cell receptor (beta chain). Original methodology: Reference gene primer amplification in the assay estimated nucleated cell counts. The protocol was immunoSEQ multiplex PCR, while the TCRdb copy is restricted to in-frame clones and leaves out a portion. That table supplies the V and J calls and clone size; D and trimming were determined from the DNA. Among some 490,000 clones listed, approximately 85% were seen once. The germline V gene encodes CDR1 MGHRA and CDR2 YSYEKL. The ends lost 4 bases at V and 0 bases at J; junction bases unmatched: 9. The CDR3 length is 17 residues. These data are taken from a study of blood T cell repertoires in COVID-19. The wider study: The study drew acute and convalescent COVID-19 samples from the United States, Italy and Spain.

The sequence was collected from a human donor in a cohort sampled during active COVID-19. This chain uses TRBV4-1 with TRBJ1-3; the match to TRBD1 covers 7 bases. The sample consisted of peripheral blood. The CDR3 loop reads CASSPPGTESSGNTIYF. In DNA, the CDR3 is TGCGCCAGCAGCCCTCCCGGGACAGAGAGCTCTGGAAACACCATATATTTT.